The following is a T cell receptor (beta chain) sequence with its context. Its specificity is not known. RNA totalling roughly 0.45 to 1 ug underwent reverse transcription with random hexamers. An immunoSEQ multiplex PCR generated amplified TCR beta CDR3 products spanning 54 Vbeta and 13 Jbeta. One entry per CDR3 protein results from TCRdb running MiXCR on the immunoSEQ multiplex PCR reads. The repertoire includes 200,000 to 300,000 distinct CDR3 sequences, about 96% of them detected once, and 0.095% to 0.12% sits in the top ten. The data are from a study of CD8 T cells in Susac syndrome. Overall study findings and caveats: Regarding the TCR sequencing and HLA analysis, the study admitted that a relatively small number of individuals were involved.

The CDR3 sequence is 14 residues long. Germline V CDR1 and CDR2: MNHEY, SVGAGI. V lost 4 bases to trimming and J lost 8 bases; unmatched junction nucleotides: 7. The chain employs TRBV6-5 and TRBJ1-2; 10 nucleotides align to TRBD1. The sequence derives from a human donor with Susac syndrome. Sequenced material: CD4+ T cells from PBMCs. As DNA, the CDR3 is TGTGCCAGCAGTTTGGGACAGGGGAGCGGCGGCTACACCTTC. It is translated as CASSLGQGSGGYTF.